Presented here are 8 T cell receptor beta chains from one specimen sequenced in a study of cytomegalovirus exposure and HLA in healthy donors. The PCR was carried out with 60 Vbeta primers and 13 Jbeta primers. Measured with immunoSEQ multiplex PCR; TCRdb has only the in-frame clones, and not every one. The repertoire includes just under 95,000 clones, 77% of them detected once, and approximately 7.4% sits in the top ten. What was sequenced was PBMCs. Source of these receptors: a man over 45 in good health and CMV-seropositive.

This chain connects TRBV9 to TRBJ2-1; 12 bases map to TRBD2. CDR3 length equals 16 residues. With 0 bases clipped from V and 8 bases from J, the junction kept 6 bases outside the gene matches. In germline, CDR1 is SGDLS, CDR2 YYNGEE. The DNA for the CDR3 is TGTGCCAGCAGCGTAGCCCCTAGCGGGGGGGCCCATGAGCAGTTCTTC. It yields the protein CASSVAPSGGAHEQFF.

The sample holds one count of this clone. V and J are TRBV27 and TRBJ2-3; D not certain. V was cut by 2 bases and J by 2 bases, with 11 bases left in between. Germline V CDR1 and CDR2: MNHEY, SMNVEV (reference sequence). The CDR3 is 15 residues long. The CDR3 protein is CASSLDQVYTDTQYF. For the CDR3, the DNA is TGTGCCAGCAGTTTAGATCAGGTTTACACAGATACGCAGTATTTT.

This chain connects TRBV10-3 to TRBJ1-3; no clear D. V was pared by 0 bases and J by 7 bases, with 16 bases between. Germline V gene data show CDR1 as ENHRY and CDR2 as SYGVKD. There are 16 residues in the CDR3. CDR3 in DNA: TGTGCCATCAGTGAGTCTTTGTCCAACGGAGCGAACACCATATATTTT. Protein product: CAISESLSNGANTIYF.

This clone was seen only once. CDR3 protein: CASSSGDSGSQPQHF. In DNA, the CDR3 is TGTGCCAGTAGCTCGGGGGATTCAGGGAGCCAGCCCCAGCATTTT. The chain is built from TRBV19 and TRBJ1-5; perhaps TRBD1 as D (5 bases). This CDR3 has 15 residues. V was shortened by 6 bases and J by 7 bases, with 19 bases between the two germline ends. Per the germline V gene, CDR1 is LNHDA and CDR2 is SQIVND (reference sequence).

This rearrangement joins TRBV5-6 to TRBJ1-2; 8 nucleotides line up with TRBD1. The CDR3 extends over 15 amino acids. V lost 0 bases and J lost 3; bases outside the gene matches: 4. Germline CDR1 reads SGHDT; CDR2 reads YYEEEE. As DNA, the CDR3 is TGTGCCAGCAGCTTGGTCCCAGGGGGCGACTATGGCTACACCTTC. Translated: CASSLVPGGDYGYTF.

The chain uses TRBV4-1 and TRBJ1-1; possible D gene TRBD1, 6 bases. Germline V gene sequence: CDR1 MGHRA, CDR2 YSYEKL. Between the trimmed V and J ends, which lost 7 bases and 5 bases, there was a span of 17 bases. The CDR3 is 14 amino acids. CDR3 in DNA: TGCGCCAGCACCCTAGCGGGGGGCGGAACTGAAGCTTTCTTT. Protein sequence: CASTLAGGGTEAFF.

The chain uses TRBV2 and TRBJ2-7; possibly TRBD1 for D (7 bases). The CDR3 runs to 15 residues. Looked up from germline, CDR1 is SNHLY and CDR2 is FYNNEI. Between the trimmed V and J ends, which lost 8 bases and 5 bases, there was a span of 22 bases. CDR3 sequence reads: CASHAGGWTGHEQYF. The CDR3 DNA follows: TGTGCCAGCCACGCCGGGGGTTGGACAGGTCACGAGCAGTACTTC.

This chain's CDR3 is CASSPQRGATDTQYF. The CDR3 DNA reads as TGTGCCAGCAGCCCCCAGCGGGGGGCCACAGATACGCAGTATTTT. The chain employs TRBV7-2 and TRBJ2-3, with TRBD2 matching over 9 bases. After removal of 5 bases from V and 2 bases from J, the junction contained 5 bases not matched to a gene. Per germline, CDR1 SGHTA and CDR2 FQGNSA. The CDR3 covers 15 residues.